A single sample gave rise to the 8 T cell receptor beta chains below, sequenced in a study of siplizumab effects on memory and regulatory T cells. Profiled with immunoSEQ multiplex PCR; TCRdb holds only in-frame clones, not every one. The profile covers about 72,000 clones, with 75% to 95% appearing a single time and approximately 31% taken by the ten largest. The sequencing input was CD8+ T cells sorted from blood. The receptors originated from a human donor in good health.

The chain uses TRBV5-1 and TRBJ1-1, with 12 positions matching TRBD1. The CDR3 length is 16 residues. The germline V gene encodes CDR1 SGHRS and CDR2 YFSETQ. V gave up 2 bases and J gave up 4 bases; unmatched junction bases: 6. The CDR3 nucleotides are TGCGCCAGCAGCTTATCACCGGGACAGGGGGCCACTGAAGCTTTCTTT. Translating it yields CASSLSPGQGATEAFF.

The V call is TRBV5-1, the J call TRBJ1-4; D is ambiguous. CDR1 SGHRS and CDR2 YFSETQ come from the germline V gene. The CDR3 runs to 16 residues. The V gene lost 4 bases and the J gene lost 3 bases, with 16 bases spanning the gap. The CDR3 loop is CASSAHERVANEKLFF. The DNA for the CDR3 is TGCGCCAGCAGCGCCCATGAAAGGGTAGCTAATGAAAAACTGTTTTTT.

Written as DNA, the CDR3 is TGTGCCAGCAGCTTAGGAATCGCGACAGGCAAACAGGCAGATACGCAGTATTTT. Amino acid sequence: CASSLGIATGKQADTQYF. J is TRBJ2-3 and V is TRBV11-2; possibly TRBD1 for D (6 bases). Trimming took off 1 base at V and 4 bases at J, with 21 bases between the two ends. The V gene's germline CDR1 is SGHAT and CDR2 FQNNGV. The CDR3 consists of 18 residues.

This clone was seen more than once but under ten times. The chain is built from TRBV19 and TRBJ1-1; 7 bases fit TRBD1. The germline V gene encodes CDR1 LNHDA and CDR2 SQIVND (reference sequence). V lost 5 bases, J lost 0 bases, and 3 bases stayed unmatched. This CDR3 has 14 residues. CDR3 sequence: CASSLGQVNTEAFF. The CDR3 bases are TGTGCCAGTAGTCTCGGACAGGTGAACACTGAAGCTTTCTTT. The entire variable domain, with the rest obtained from reference TRBV19 and TRBJ1-1, is as follows: DGGITQSPKYLFRKEGQNVTLSCEQNLNHDAMYWYRQDPGQGLRLIYYSQIVNDFQKGDIAEGYSVSREKKESFPLTVTSAQKNPTAFYLCASSLGQVNTEAFFGQGTRLTVV.

The rearrangement joins TRBV5-4 to TRBJ2-7; D not certain. Per the germline V gene, CDR1 is SGHNT and CDR2 is YYREEE (reference sequence). This CDR3 region has 12 residues. Trimming pared 0 bases from V and 5 bases from J, leaving 6 bases between. The CDR3, as DNA: TGTGCCAGCAGCTTGGGACGGGACGAGCAGTACTTC. Protein product: CASSLGRDEQYF.

The gene calls are TRBV5-8 and TRBJ2-7; TRBD1 is a possible D gene (5 bases). The CDR3 spans 15 residues. Per germline, CDR1 SGHTS and CDR2 YDEGEE. Trimming took off 2 bases at V and 1 base at J, with 13 bases between the two ends. CDR3 in amino acids: CASSFEGRASYEQYF. In DNA form, the CDR3 reads TGTGCCAGCAGCTTCGAAGGCAGGGCATCCTACGAGCAGTACTTC.

This clone was detected a few times. V usage is TRBV4-1 and J usage is TRBJ2-7, with D possibly being TRBD2 (5 bases). The germline CDR1 and CDR2 sequences are MGHRA and YSYEKL. V lost 0 bases and J 7 bases, leaving 13 bases between the germline ends. The CDR3 consists of 14 residues. The CDR3: CASSQDPGRREQYF. The DNA for the CDR3 is TGCGCCAGCAGCCAAGATCCCGGACGGAGGGAGCAGTACTTC.

This chain links TRBV27 with TRBJ2-2; D tentatively fits TRBD1 or TRBD2 (6 bases each). This CDR3 contains 14 residues. V lost 3 bases, J lost 5 bases, and 10 bases lay in between. Germline CDR1 MNHEY, CDR2 SMNVEV (reference sequence). The CDR3 DNA follows: TGTGCCAGCAGTTTTGTAGGGGGGACCGGGGAGCTGTTTTTT. It is translated as CASSFVGGTGELFF.